This T cell receptor (beta chain) stems from a study of blood T cell repertoires in COVID-19. On the study more broadly: Samples of COVID-19 (acute and convalescent) were obtained from the United States, Italy and Spain. PBMCs, B-cell-depleted T cells, or T cells were the source of the cDNA or gDNA that made up the material.

Losses at the gene ends were 6 bases for V and 7 bases for J; bases not matched to a gene: 12. CDR3 size: 15 residues. In germline, CDR1 is MDHEN, CDR2 SYDVKM. Methods used by the authors: Reference gene primers were amplified, and this amplification served to estimate nucleated cell counts. Profiled with immunoSEQ multiplex PCR; TCRdb holds only in-frame clones, not every one. V and J calls plus clone size are reproduced from that table; the DNA served to infer D and trimming. The sample records about 150,000 clones, approximately 86% being singletons. The specimen sequenced was peripheral blood. The rearrangement uses TRBV28 and TRBJ1-2, with 9 nucleotides matching TRBD1. The TCR was taken from a woman between 65 and 79 years old with acute or convalescent COVID-19. The DNA of the CDR3 is TGTGCCAGCAGAATCCTTGGGACAGGGTTGGGTGGCTACACCTTC. Encoded protein: CASRILGTGLGGYTF.